Listed below are T cell receptor beta chains from one sample, sequenced in a study of Ad26.COV2.S vaccination and SARS-CoV-2 variants. This table comes from immunoSEQ multiplex PCR, and its TCRdb copy is limited to in-frame clones, with some not included. The table records about 350,000 clones, roughly 90% of them present only once. This specimen was peripheral blood, taken in a trial of Ad26.COV2.S vaccine versus placebo. All receptors derive from a person between 18 and 65 years old who received the Ad26.COV2.S COVID-19 vaccine or a placebo. Both conserved end residues are part of each CDR3. The D gene is left open where the match is weak. The size entry is marked missing in some rows and otherwise reads once, few, many or a size class.

CDR3nt: TGTGCCAGCAGCCAACTTATAAGCCGGGACACCGGGGAGCTGTTTTTT; CDR3aa: CASSQLISRDTGELFF; v_gene: TRBV4-2; j_gene: TRBJ2-2; abundance: NA; d_gene: NA
CDR3nt: TGCAGCGTTGACAGGGATAGGACAGATACGCAGTATTTT; CDR3aa: CSVDRDRTDTQYF; v_gene: TRBV29-1; j_gene: TRBJ2-3; abundance: NA; d_gene: NA
CDR3nt: TGTGCCACCAGCGGACCGACAGGGTTGAGTGAGCAGTTCTTC; CDR3aa: CATSGPTGLSEQFF; v_gene: TRBV15; j_gene: TRBJ2-1; abundance: NA; d_gene: TRBD1
CDR3nt: TGTGCCAGCAGCGTAGGACAGGTAGGCACTGAAGCTTTCTTT; CDR3aa: CASSVGQVGTEAFF; v_gene: TRBV9; j_gene: TRBJ1-1; abundance: many; d_gene: NA
CDR3nt: TGTGCCAGCCGGGAACATAGCAATCAGCCCCAGCATTTT; CDR3aa: CASREHSNQPQHF; v_gene: TRBV6-6; j_gene: TRBJ1-5; abundance: NA; d_gene: NA
CDR3nt: TGTGCCAGCAGTCCTCAGGAGAATGGAAACACCATATATTTT; CDR3aa: CASSPQENGNTIYF; v_gene: TRBV6-5; j_gene: TRBJ1-3; abundance: once; d_gene: NA
CDR3nt: TGTGCCAGCAGCTTGGTGCGCGGAAACTATGGCTACACCTTC; CDR3aa: CASSLVRGNYGYTF; v_gene: TRBV5-5; j_gene: TRBJ1-2; abundance: once; d_gene: NA
CDR3nt: TGTGCCAGCAGCGCCTCCATTACAGGGGGTACTAATGAAAAACTGTTTTTT; CDR3aa: CASSASITGGTNEKLFF; v_gene: TRBV5-4; j_gene: TRBJ1-4; abundance: NA; d_gene: TRBD1
CDR3nt: TGTGCCAGCAGCCCGGGACTAGCGGGGGGAGGAATCGGCACAGATACGCAGTATTTT; CDR3aa: CASSPGLAGGGIGTDTQYF; v_gene: TRBV7-3; j_gene: TRBJ2-3; abundance: NA; d_gene: TRBD2
CDR3nt: TGTGCCAGCACCCAGGGGCGGTTCCAAGAGACCCAGTACTTC; CDR3aa: CASTQGRFQETQYF; v_gene: TRBV9; j_gene: TRBJ2-5; abundance: once; d_gene: NA
CDR3nt: TGTGCCAGCAGTATCCTTATCAAGGGCGAATTCTCTGGAAACACCATATATTTT; CDR3aa: CASSILIKGEFSGNTIYF; v_gene: TRBV27; j_gene: TRBJ1-3; abundance: NA; d_gene: NA
CDR3nt: TGTGCCAGCAGCCAAGGGAGCACAACCGAAAAACTGTTTTTT; CDR3aa: CASSQGSTTEKLFF; v_gene: TRBV4-2; j_gene: TRBJ1-4; abundance: NA; d_gene: NA
CDR3nt: TGTGCCAGTAGTGCTGACAGGGAAGGCAATCAGCCCCAGCATTTT; CDR3aa: CASSADREGNQPQHF; v_gene: TRBV19; j_gene: TRBJ1-5; abundance: NA; d_gene: TRBD1
CDR3nt: TGTGCCAGCAGTCCACTAGCGGGGAACTACGAGCAGTACTTC; CDR3aa: CASSPLAGNYEQYF; v_gene: TRBV27; j_gene: TRBJ2-7; abundance: NA; d_gene: TRBD2